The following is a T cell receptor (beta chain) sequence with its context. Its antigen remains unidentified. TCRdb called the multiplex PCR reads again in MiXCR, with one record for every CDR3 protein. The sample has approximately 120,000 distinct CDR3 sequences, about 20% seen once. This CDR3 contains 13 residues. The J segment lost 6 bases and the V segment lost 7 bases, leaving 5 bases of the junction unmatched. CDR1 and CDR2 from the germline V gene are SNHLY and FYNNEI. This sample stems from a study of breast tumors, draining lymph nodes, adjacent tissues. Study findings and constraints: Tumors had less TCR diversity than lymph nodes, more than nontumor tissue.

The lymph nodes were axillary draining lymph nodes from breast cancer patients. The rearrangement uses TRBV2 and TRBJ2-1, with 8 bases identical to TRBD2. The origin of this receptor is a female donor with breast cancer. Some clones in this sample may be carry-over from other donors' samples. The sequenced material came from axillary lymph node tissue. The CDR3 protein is CASKLLAGNEQFF. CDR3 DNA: TGTGCCAGCAAGTTGCTAGCGGGCAATGAGCAGTTCTTC. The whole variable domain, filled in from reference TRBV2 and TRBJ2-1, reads EPEVTQTPSHQVTQMGQEVILRCVPISNHLYFYWYRQILGQKVEFLVSFYNNEISEKSEIFDDQFSVERPDGSNFTLKIRSTKLEDSAMYFCASKLLAGNEQFFGPGTRLTVL.